A single T cell receptor beta chain is shown here with its context. This clonotype is characterized as medium-sized (0.01 to 0.1%). What antigen it recognizes has not been identified. One base away there is no much larger clone; base qualities are not given. The CDR3 has 15 amino acids, counting the end cysteine and phenylalanine. Only CDR3 DNA remains: 45 bases, in frame from the first base. V and J lose 0 bases and 0 bases, and a span of 8 bases separates them. CDR1 SQVTM and CDR2 ANQGSEA were looked up in the germline V gene. Library preparation was by 5' RACE. Sequencing was performed on a NextSeq 500. In the TCR library protocol, a unique molecular identifier was attached to each TCR cDNA molecule so that PCR and sequencing errors could be corrected. The authors processed their data as follows. TCR identification, UMI-based error correction and CDR3 extraction were all carried out with Decombinator tools. TCRs above a frequency of 2 per 1,000, corresponding to the top 1% of the tumor frequency distribution, were defined as expanded. Expanded tumor TCRs were classed as regional if statistically deemed absent (corrected P<0.05) from at least one tumor region, otherwise ubiquitous. Renyi diversity was computed with the R vegan package after each repertoire had been subsampled 100 times to 5,000 TCRs. CDR3 similarity networks were built from amino acid triplet string-kernel similarity, connecting CDR3s with pairwise similarity above 0.82. TCRdb handled the public reads itself, with Q25 trimming in fastp and clone calling in MiXCR, and kept productive beta chains. Rows are combined by CDR3 protein, so each entry shows the most common genes and DNA. What appears here as the V and J calls and clone size reflects TCRdb's work, not the paper's. The table for this sample lists around 1,500 distinct CDR3 sequences; about 6% of them were counted only once. The ten largest clones represent roughly three fifths of the sample.

The sample's time point label is to be understood as: sample taken at primary tumor resection. Samples were obtained from approximately 76 patients with early-stage, untreated non-small cell lung cancer from the lung TRACERx cohort. Whole RNA extracted from tumor and nontumor lung tissue, or from cryopreserved PBMC samples, was used for TCR sequencing without cell sorting. Only patients with enough RNA available from two or more tumor regions were chosen for TCR sequencing. A lung pathologist reviewed the tumor and adjacent nontumor lung specimens before the specimens were selected. The data belong to a study of spatial heterogeneity in lung cancer (dated by TCRdb to about 2019). Some background on the complete study: Beta-chain transcripts were consistently detected in greater numbers than alpha-chain transcripts, which likely reflects a higher abundance of beta-chain transcripts. In the raw uncorrected reads, each unique combination of TCR and UMI appeared more than ten times on average. A strong correlation was found between TCR transcript counts in tumor regions and a T cell transcriptional module score from matched bulk RNA-seq. Nonsynonymous mutation counts, determined by whole-exome sequencing of tumor tissue, were related to features of the TCR repertoire. At surgery, 200 to 250 tumor regions, 64 matched nontumor lung samples and 45 to 60 PBMC samples were TCR-sequenced for both alpha and beta chains. The study quantitatively compared TCR alpha and beta repertoires across multiple tumor regions, matched nontumor lung and blood in non-small cell lung cancer.

Broad study findings and their caveats: A correlation was observed between the number of expanded intratumoral alpha and beta TCRs and the tumor nonsynonymous mutation count. TCR-seq coverage of tumor T cells was estimated to be only roughly 7.5% for alpha chains and more than 11% for beta chains. Counts of ubiquitous and regional expanded TCRs correlated with counts of ubiquitous and regional nonsynonymous mutations, respectively. Confirming at a functional level the hypothesis that regional TCRs recognize regional mutations was considered to require additional single-cell paired TCR alpha and beta sequencing.

Rearrangement joined TRBV29-1 to TRBJ2-2, with the D gene too uncertain to name. The sample here was lung tumor tissue, taken at surgery. The sequence came from a female donor with early-stage non-small cell lung cancer. CDR3 reads: CSVEDGTANTGELFF. The DNA sequence reads TGCAGCGTTGAAGATGGTACCGCGAACACCGGGGAGCTGTTTTTT.